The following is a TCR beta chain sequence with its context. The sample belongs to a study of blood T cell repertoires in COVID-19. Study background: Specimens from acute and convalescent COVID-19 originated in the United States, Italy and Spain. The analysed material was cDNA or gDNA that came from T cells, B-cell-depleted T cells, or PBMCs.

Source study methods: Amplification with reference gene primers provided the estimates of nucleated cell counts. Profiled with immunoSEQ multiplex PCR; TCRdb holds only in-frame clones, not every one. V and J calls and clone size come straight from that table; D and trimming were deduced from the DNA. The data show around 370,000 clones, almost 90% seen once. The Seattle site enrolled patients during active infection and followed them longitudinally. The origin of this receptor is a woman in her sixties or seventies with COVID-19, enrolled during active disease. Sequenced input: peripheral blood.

The CDR3 is CASSIRYRGSDGYTF. The DNA for the CDR3 is TGTGCCAGTAGTATTCGGTACAGGGGGTCGGATGGCTACACCTTC. V and J are TRBV19 and TRBJ1-2; 8 nucleotides match TRBD1. This CDR3 is built from 15 residues. Germline trimming cut 3 bases from V and 6 bases from J; bases unmatched to any gene: 9. Germline V gene sequence: CDR1 LNHDA, CDR2 SQIVND (reference sequence).